This T cell receptor beta chain was documented in a study of blood T cell repertoires in COVID-19. The authors' processing: By means of reference gene primer amplification, nucleated cell counts were estimated. Produced via immunoSEQ multiplex PCR; TCRdb's table is partial and in-frame only. The V and J calls and clone size are taken from that table; D and trimming were inferred from the DNA. The sample holds 300,000 or so clones, approximately 84% seen once. Regarding this clone: Different DNA sequences within this sample yield the same CDR3.

V lost 6 bases to trimming and J lost 1 base, with 6 bases between them. Per the germline V gene, CDR1 is DFQATT and CDR2 is SNEGSKA (reference sequence). The CDR3 spans 11 residues. Participants, about 18 to 90 years old, spanned about two dozen US areas. This sequence joins TRBV20-1 and TRBJ1-1; D unresolved. The sequencing sample was made of PBMCs or T cells enriched from blood (not recorded which). This receptor was identified in a woman under 30 who had recovered from COVID-19. The DNA of the CDR3 is TGCAGTGCCCGGGAGAACACTGAAGCTTTCTTT. Protein sequence: CSARENTEAFF.